This T cell receptor (beta chain) came from a study of blood T cell repertoires in COVID-19. Method: immunoSEQ multiplex PCR; TCRdb's copy keeps in-frame clones and lacks some. The repertoire consists of around 110,000 clones, with about nine tenths occurring once and the leading ten covering 1.8%. Germline lookup yields CDR1 SGHDT and CDR2 YYEEEE. The CDR3 is 16 residues long. After removal of 5 bases from V and 5 bases from J, the junction contained 14 bases not matched to a gene. Sequenced sample: peripheral blood. The clonotype comes from a human donor with active COVID-19. The donor label of this sample is uncertain. This chain links TRBV5-6 with TRBJ1-2, with 8 bases identical to TRBD1. The CDR3 sequence: CASSRNRGAFGYGYTF. As DNA, the CDR3 is TGTGCCAGCAGTCGTAACAGGGGGGCCTTTGGGTATGGCTACACCTTC.